The 9 T cell receptor beta chains presented below share a single source sample, sequenced in a study of cytomegalovirus exposure and HLA in healthy donors. Primers for the PCR totalled 60 Vbeta and 13 Jbeta. Here immunoSEQ multiplex PCR was the method, and the copy in TCRdb shows in-frame clones only, minus some. The sample records 110,000 or so clones, 82% being singletons. The source material was PBMCs. These receptors were collected from a woman between 18 and 30 years old in good health and CMV-seronegative.

V gene TRBV7-6 combines with J gene TRBJ2-3; D is unclear. Germline assignment: CDR1 SGHVS and CDR2 FNYEAQ. Deletions cut 4 bases from V and 0 bases from J, with 5 bases between. This CDR3 contains 13 residues. The CDR3 DNA is TGTGCCAGCAGCTCCAGTAGCACAGATACGCAGTATTTT. Protein product: CASSSSSTDTQYF.

The rearrangement uses TRBV6-5 and TRBJ2-7, with 7 bases identical to TRBD2. V shed 4 bases and J 2 bases; nucleotides not matched to a gene: 5. This CDR3 has 14 amino acids. Germline V gene data show CDR1 as MNHEY and CDR2 as SVGAGI. CDR3 in amino acids: CASSLMGGTYEQYF. The CDR3 DNA sequence: TGTGCCAGCAGTTTGATGGGGGGGACCTACGAGCAGTACTTC.

The genes are TRBV27 and TRBJ2-3; the D is unclear. This CDR3 region has 12 residues. Trimming pared 4 bases from V and 3 bases from J, leaving 5 bases between. Germline V gives CDR1 MNHEY, CDR2 SMNVEV (reference sequence). Written as DNA, the CDR3 is TGTGCCAGCAGTTCCTATACAGATACGCAGTATTTT. Its translation is CASSSYTDTQYF.

The V call is TRBV19, the J call TRBJ1-5, with D tentatively TRBD1 (5 bases). Germline V CDR1 and CDR2: LNHDA, SQIVND (reference sequence). This CDR3 comprises 15 residues. Between the trimmed V and J ends, which lost 6 bases and 7 bases, there was a span of 19 bases. CDR3 loop: CASSSGQGGSQPQHF. The DNA for the CDR3 is TGTGCCAGTAGCTCAGGGCAGGGAGGTTCGCAGCCCCAGCATTTT.

V and J are TRBV5-1 and TRBJ1-2, with 9 bases lining up with TRBD1. This CDR3 is 14 amino acids long. Germline CDR1 and CDR2: SGHRS and YFSETQ. V shed 3 bases, J shed 1 base, and the junction held 1 base outside the gene matches. In DNA form, the CDR3 reads TGCGCCAGCAGCTGGGACAGGGTTAACTATGGCTACACCTTC. Translated, it gives CASSWDRVNYGYTF. The variable domain in full, with the rest retrieved from reference TRBV5-1 and TRBJ1-2, is KAGVTQTPRYLIKTRGQQVTLSCSPISGHRSVSWYQQTPGQGLQFLFEYFSETQRNKGNFPGRFSGRQFSNSRSEMNVSTLELGDSALYLCASSWDRVNYGYTFGSGTRLTVV.

This chain links TRBV18 with TRBJ2-7; 9 positions agree with TRBD1. V dropped 4 bases and J dropped 6; count of bases not matched to a gene: 19. Per germline, CDR1 KGHSH and CDR2 LQKENI. The CDR3 extends over 18 amino acids. The DNA of the CDR3 is TGTGCCAGCTCACAAGCCGGTAGGGGCAGGACAGGGGTAGGCGAGCAGTACTTC. Encoded protein: CASSQAGRGRTGVGEQYF.

The gene calls are TRBV27 and TRBJ2-1; 7 bases align to TRBD1. CDR1 is MNHEY, CDR2 SMNVEV, per germline (reference sequence). Trimming removed 3 bases from V and 1 base from J; junction bases left unmatched: 3. CDR3 size: 15 residues. The CDR3, as DNA: TGTGCCAGCAGTTTGTTGACAGGGTCCTACAATGAGCAGTTCTTC. This gives the protein CASSLLTGSYNEQFF.

The chain has TRBV7-8 and TRBJ2-7; D is possibly TRBD1 (5 bases). The V gene's germline CDR1 is SGHVS and CDR2 FQNEAQ. CDR3 length: 13 residues. V lost 2 bases to trimming and J lost 2 bases, with 7 bases between them. The CDR3 loop reads CASSLTGAYEQYF. For the CDR3, the DNA is TGTGCCAGCAGCTTAACAGGCGCCTACGAGCAGTACTTC.

The V and J genes are TRBV6-4 and TRBJ1-1; D not resolved. The V and J ends lost 6 bases and 3 bases respectively, with 11 bases between them. Germline-derived CDR1 and CDR2 are MRHNA and SNTAGT. CDR3 size: 13 residues. For the CDR3, the DNA is TGTGCCAGCAGGGTTCGGAGGGACACTGAAGCTTTCTTT. Its translation is CASRVRRDTEAFF.